Below are 27 T cell receptor beta chains sequenced from a single sample in a study of blood T cell repertoires in COVID-19. Profiling relied on immunoSEQ multiplex PCR, and the TCRdb table lists in-frame clones only, not all of them. Of some 150,000 clones detected, about four fifths appear once; the ten largest clones hold roughly 4.4%. The sample was peripheral blood. The source is a human donor in a cohort sampled during active COVID-19.

This chain joins TRBV5-1 and TRBJ1-2; TRBD1 is a possible D gene (5 bases). Germline V gives CDR1 SGHRS, CDR2 YFSETQ. CDR3 length equals 13 residues. V was shortened by 4 bases and J by 8 bases, with 15 bases between the two germline ends. In DNA form, the CDR3 reads TGCGCCAGCAGCGCCGCAGGGCTACGCGGCTACACCTTC. This translates into CASSAAGLRGYTF.

Only a few counts were recorded for this clone. The chain carries TRBV7-9 and TRBJ1-6, with D possibly being TRBD1 (5 bases). CDR1 SEHNR and CDR2 FQNEAQ come from the germline V gene (reference sequence). This CDR3 is built from 14 residues. V was clipped by 6 bases and J by 6 bases, with 12 bases between them. The CDR3 nucleotides read TGTGCCAGCAGACACCGACAGATTAATTCACCCCTCCACTTT. It translates to CASRHRQINSPLHF.

The V call is TRBV27, the J call TRBJ2-3, with 10 bases matching TRBD2. CDR1 MNHEY and CDR2 SMNVEV come from the germline V gene (reference sequence). The CDR3 has 16 amino acids. Unmatched junction bases numbered 3, after V lost 1 base and J lost 2 bases. The CDR3 DNA follows: TGTGCCAGCAGTTTATTAGCGGGGGGCCACACAGATACGCAGTATTTT. The encoded protein is CASSLLAGGHTDTQYF.

The genes are TRBV3-1 (or the pseudogene TRBV3-2) and TRBJ2-7; the D gene is possibly TRBD1 (6 bases). V shed 4 bases and J shed 2 bases, with 12 bases lying between them. CDR1 LGHDT and CDR2 YNNKEL come from the germline V gene (reference sequence). The CDR3 runs to 14 residues. The CDR3 DNA sequence: TGTGCCAGCAGCCGCCGGGACACACCCTACGAGCAGTACGTC. The encoded protein is CASSRRDTPYEQYV.

The chain is built from TRBV5-1 and TRBJ2-5; the D is unclear. V was shortened by 0 bases and J by 3 bases, with 12 bases between the two germline ends. CDR3 length: 15 amino acids. Germline V lookup: CDR1 SGHRS, CDR2 YFSETQ. The CDR3 DNA reads as TGCGCCAGCAGCTTGGGCTATCGAGAAAAAGAGACCCAGTACTTC. It encodes CASSLGYREKETQYF.

The chain carries TRBV29-1 and TRBJ2-2; D may be TRBD2 (6 bases). Germline values: CDR1 SQVTM, CDR2 ANQGSEA. The CDR3 runs to 12 residues. Deletions cut 7 bases from V and 7 bases from J, with 13 bases between. CDR3 sequence reads: CSASGDFGELFF. The CDR3 region has the DNA TGCAGCGCCTCGGGGGACTTCGGGGAGCTGTTTTTT.

This clone has more than one count but fewer than ten. J is TRBJ1-6 and V is TRBV2; TRBD1 is a possible D gene (6 bases). Germline V gene sequence: CDR1 SNHLY, CDR2 FYNNEI. The CDR3 is 14 amino acids. The V gene lost 4 bases and the J gene lost 9 bases, with 13 bases spanning the gap. As DNA, the CDR3 is TGTGCCAGCAGTGTGGGACAAAGGCGTTCACCCCTCCACTTT. Protein product: CASSVGQRRSPLHF.

V usage is TRBV28 and J usage is TRBJ1-2; D uncertain. Looked up from germline, CDR1 is MDHEN and CDR2 is SYDVKM. V was pared by 7 bases and J by 1 base, with 19 bases between. The CDR3 spans 16 residues. Here the CDR3 DNA reads TGTGCCAGCACTAAGTCGTCCCAGGCGATTAACTATGGCTACACCTTC. This translates into CASTKSSQAINYGYTF.

Here the CDR3 reads CASRDNTGSDTQYF. The CDR3 DNA sequence: TGTGCCAGCCGGGATAATACAGGGTCAGATACGCAGTATTTT. The rearrangement links TRBV2 to TRBJ2-3; possibly TRBD1 for D (6 bases). The CDR3 contains 14 residues. V was pared by 8 bases and J by 4 bases, with 16 bases between. The germline V gene has CDR1 SNHLY and CDR2 FYNNEI.

The gene calls are TRBV19 and TRBJ2-2; D might be TRBD1 (6 bases). The germline V gene encodes CDR1 LNHDA and CDR2 SQIVND (reference sequence). This CDR3 is built from 15 residues. V lost 5 bases and J 5 bases, leaving 15 bases between the germline ends. The CDR3: CASSDRDTGTGELFF. The CDR3 DNA reads as TGTGCCAGTAGTGACCGGGACACGGGGACCGGGGAGCTGTTTTTT.

This clone has more than one count but fewer than ten. This sequence joins TRBV2 and TRBJ1-5; weak D call: TRBD1 (5 bases). The CDR3 runs to 15 residues. Between the trimmed V and J ends, which lost 8 bases and 2 bases, there was a span of 16 bases. The germline V gene has CDR1 SNHLY and CDR2 FYNNEI. The CDR3 DNA follows: TGTGCCAGCGGAAGTACAGGTATCGGCAATCAGCCCCAGCATTTT. It yields the protein CASGSTGIGNQPQHF.

The V call is TRBV19, the J call TRBJ1-3; D perhaps matches TRBD1 (5 bases). This CDR3 has 16 residues. Germline CDR1 LNHDA, CDR2 SQIVND (reference sequence). Trimming took 6 bases from V and 2 from J, leaving 17 bases between them. CDR3 nucleotide sequence: TGTGCCAGTAGGAAAGCGGGGCAGGCGCCTGGAAACACCATATATTTT. Encoded protein: CASRKAGQAPGNTIYF.

This clone has a single count. This rearrangement joins TRBV19 to TRBJ2-7; possibly TRBD2 for D (6 bases). The V end was cut by 4 bases, the J end by 6 bases, with 10 bases between. Germline V gene lookup returns CDR1 LNHDA and CDR2 SQIVND (reference sequence). The length of the CDR3 is 12 residues. The CDR3: CASSRDGSEQYF. CDR3 DNA: TGTGCCAGTAGTAGGGACGGGAGCGAGCAGTACTTC.

The chain carries TRBV28 and TRBJ2-5, with 15 bases matching TRBD2. CDR3 length: 16 residues. Trimming removed 6 bases from V and 2 bases from J; junction bases left unmatched: 4. The germline gives CDR1 MDHEN, CDR2 SYDVKM. The DNA for the CDR3 is TGTGCCAGCAGCACAGGACTAGCGGGAGGGCAAGAGACCCAGTACTTC. Encoded protein: CASSTGLAGGQETQYF.

J is TRBJ2-3 and V is TRBV7-8, with TRBD2 identical over 10 bases. CDR1 and CDR2 from the germline V gene are SGHVS and FQNEAQ. V shed 2 bases, J shed 2 bases, and the junction held 4 bases outside the gene matches. This CDR3 is built from 16 residues. The chain's CDR3 is CASSLTGTSVTDTQYF. CDR3 DNA sequence: TGTGCCAGCAGCTTAACCGGGACTAGCGTCACAGATACGCAGTATTTT.

This clone was seen just once. This sequence joins TRBV5-1 and TRBJ2-5, with D perhaps matching TRBD2 (5 bases). Per the germline V gene, CDR1 is SGHRS and CDR2 is YFSETQ. CDR3 length: 13 amino acids. V was clipped by 6 bases and J by 5 bases, with 14 bases between them. The CDR3 DNA sequence: TGCGCCAGCACCCTCGAGGGCCGTGAGACCCAGTACTTC. Protein sequence: CASTLEGRETQYF.

V usage is TRBV7-2 and J usage is TRBJ1-6; no clear D gene. The CDR3 runs 14 residues. The germline CDR1 and CDR2 sequences are SGHTA and FQGNSA. The ends were cut back, 1 base at V and 10 bases at J, with 11 bases in the middle. For the CDR3, the DNA is TGTGCCAGCAGCTTAGAACGAGGGAGATCACCCCTCCACTTT. This translates into CASSLERGRSPLHF. Using reference TRBV7-2 and TRBJ1-6 for the parts outside the CDR3, the full variable domain is GAGVSQSPSNKVTEKGKDVELRCDPISGHTALYWYRQSLGQGLEFLIYFQGNSAPDKSGLPSDRFSAERTGGSVSTLTIQRTQQEDSAVYLCASSLERGRSPLHFGNGTRLTVT.

The chain uses TRBV5-4 and TRBJ1-4, with D possibly TRBD1 on 5 matching bases. Between the trimmed V and J ends, which lost 0 bases and 6 bases, there was a span of 18 bases. Germline-derived CDR1 and CDR2 are SGHNT and YYREEE (reference sequence). The CDR3 extends over 17 amino acids. The chain's CDR3 is CASSLVSTDLGDEKLFF. CDR3 bases: TGTGCCAGCAGCTTGGTGAGTACGGACCTAGGGGATGAAAAACTGTTTTTT.

The rearrangement joins TRBV6-6 to TRBJ1-2, with D possibly matching TRBD1 (6 bases). The V gene's germline CDR1 is MNHNY and CDR2 SVGAGI (reference sequence). Trimming stripped 2 bases from V and 8 bases from J, with 15 bases between. This CDR3 contains 14 residues. CDR3 loop: CASSYPGQPSGYTF. CDR3 sequence (DNA): TGTGCCAGCAGTTACCCAGGACAGCCGTCAGGCTACACCTTC.

Here the CDR3 reads CASSPRPRPGGGYV. DNA for the CDR3: TGTGCCAGTAGTCCACGGCCTCGTCCCGGGGGGGGGTACGTC. This chain links TRBV19 with TRBJ2-7; 8 bases line up with TRBD2. V lost 5 bases and J lost 12; bases outside the gene matches: 15. In germline, CDR1 is LNHDA, CDR2 SQIVND (reference sequence). This CDR3 region has 14 residues.

A single count supports this clone. This sequence joins TRBV21-1 and TRBJ2-2; TRBD1, as called in the table, went unchecked against the DNA. TRBV21-1 corresponds to a pseudogene. This CDR3 has 15 amino acids. In DNA, the CDR3 is TGTGCCAGCAGCAAAGCAAACAGGGGAACCGGGGAGCTGTTTTTT. Its translation is CASSKANRGTGELFF.

The CDR3 nucleotides are TGTGCCGGGAGGCGCGGCGGGGGCTCCTACAATGAGCAGTTCTTC. Translating it yields CAGRRGGGSYNEQFF. J is TRBJ2-1 and V is TRBV6-5; TRBD2 matches at 7 bases. This CDR3 has 15 residues. CDR1 and CDR2 from the germline V gene are MNHEY and SVGAGI. The V gene end was trimmed by 11 bases and the J gene end by 0 bases; junction bases not matched to a gene: 10.

V is TRBV28 and J is TRBJ1-6; D not resolved. The CDR3 has 12 residues. Deletions cut 2 bases from V and 12 bases from J, with 8 bases between. In germline, CDR1 is MDHEN, CDR2 SYDVKM. CDR3 sequence reads: CASSLSREPLHF. The CDR3 DNA reads as TGTGCCAGCAGTTTAAGCCGGGAACCCCTCCACTTT.

This chain links TRBV19 with TRBJ2-3, with D perhaps matching TRBD2 (6 bases). The V end lost 6 bases, the J end lost 0 bases, and 13 bases lay between the germline ends. This CDR3 contains 15 residues. CDR1 LNHDA and CDR2 SQIVND come from the germline V gene (reference sequence). CDR3 sequence: CASSPLASSTDTQYF. In DNA, the CDR3 is TGTGCCAGTAGCCCCCTAGCGTCTAGCACAGATACGCAGTATTTT.

The chain employs TRBV2 and TRBJ1-4; 8 bases align to TRBD1. The junction had 5 bases not matched to a gene; V was cut back by 6 bases and J by 5 bases. The CDR3 covers 14 residues. Germline-derived CDR1 and CDR2 are SNHLY and FYNNEI. CDR3 loop: CASRVQGGNEKLFF. For the CDR3, the DNA is TGTGCCAGCAGAGTACAGGGGGGGAATGAAAAACTGTTTTTT.

The chain recombines TRBV28 with TRBJ1-2, with a possible D match to TRBD1 (6 bases). The V end lost 7 bases, the J end lost 5 bases, and 14 bases lay between the germline ends. The CDR3 sequence is 13 residues long. From germline, CDR1 is MDHEN and CDR2 SYDVKM. The CDR3 DNA reads TGTGCCAGCAAACGAAGGGGGTTTTATGGCTACACCTTC. Translating it yields CASKRRGFYGYTF.

CDR3 bases: TGTGCCAGCAGGTTGGGGGCCATGTCCGATACGCAGTATTTT. As protein: CASRLGAMSDTQYF. The chain couples TRBV2 to TRBJ2-3; D is possibly TRBD1 (6 bases). CDR1 and CDR2 (germline): SNHLY, FYNNEI. V was shortened by 6 bases and J by 6 bases, with 16 bases between the two germline ends. This CDR3 comprises 14 residues.